These 4 T cell receptor beta chains came from one sample sequenced in a study of T cell changes during pregnancy in multiple sclerosis. Only in-frame clones appear in the TCRdb table, and some are missing; sequencing was by immunoSEQ multiplex PCR. The sample consists of more than 85,000 clones, 90% to 95% of them appearing once. Here the sequenced sample was peripheral blood, taken in the second trimester of pregnancy. The receptors derive from a female donor with multiple sclerosis, enrolled in a pregnancy study.

This chain joins TRBV27 and TRBJ1-3; 8 bases are shared with TRBD1. The CDR3 covers 14 residues. In germline, CDR1 is MNHEY, CDR2 SMNVEV (reference sequence). V was clipped by 6 bases and J by 4 bases; unmatched bases: 5. The CDR3 nucleotides read TGTGCCAGCAGCGACAGGGGAACCGGAAACACCATATATTTT. This sequence encodes CASSDRGTGNTIYF.

The chain uses TRBV29-1 and TRBJ2-7; 11 bases match TRBD1. V dropped 7 bases and J dropped 0; count of bases not matched to a gene: 5. The germline V gene encodes CDR1 SQVTM and CDR2 ANQGSEA. This CDR3 is 14 amino acids long. The CDR3 loop is CSGTGTGGSYEQYF. In nucleotides, the CDR3 is TGCAGCGGGACCGGGACAGGGGGCTCCTACGAGCAGTACTTC.

V and J are TRBV2 and TRBJ1-2; 8 bases align to TRBD1. The ends lost 5 bases at V and 8 bases at J; junction bases unmatched: 13. CDR1 and CDR2 (germline): SNHLY, FYNNEI. This CDR3 spans 15 amino acids. CDR3 loop: CASSSSGTGVLGYTF. The CDR3 DNA sequence: TGTGCCAGCAGTTCTTCCGGGACAGGAGTCCTCGGCTACACCTTC.

The chain carries TRBV10-3 and TRBJ2-1, with 8 bases aligning to TRBD1. The germline CDR1 and CDR2 sequences are ENHRY and SYGVKD. The length of the CDR3 is 13 residues. The trim removed 3 bases at V and 7 bases at J, leaving 2 bases unmatched. CDR3 DNA sequence: TGTGCCATCAGTGACAGGGGGCTTAATGAGCAGTTCTTC. Residues: CAISDRGLNEQFF.